Reported below is one T cell receptor beta chain. Its antigen specificity is not known. No base quality values were provided; no much bigger clone lies one nucleotide off. The data derive from a study of CD8 T cells in Susac syndrome (dated 2019 in TCRdb). As for the study more broadly: Of the Susac syndrome patients who were sequenced, roughly 6 had clinically active disease and eight were in clinical remission. Whether CD8+ T cell activation and differentiation in Susac syndrome was antigen driven was tested using repertoire sequencing. Susac syndrome patients were therapy-naive, on corticosteroids (some also receiving IVIg), or on IVIg alone at blood withdrawal. The study compared CD8+ T cell repertoire clonality among around 11 healthy donors, some 14 Susac syndrome patients and roughly 16 multiple sclerosis patients. What the authors observed across the whole study: The study acknowledged that relatively few individuals were included in the TCR sequencing and HLA analysis. In the total CD8+ and CD8+ TEMRA repertoires, sixteen and five Susac-specific public clones, respectively, were identified. Clonal expansion was observed in Susac syndrome CD8+ repertoires, with the highest expansion in CD8+ TEMRA cells and greater expansion in clinically active than in remitting patients.

From the cysteine up to the phenylalanine, the CDR3 has a length of 15 residues. Of the read, only the CDR3 DNA is kept; its 45 bases are in frame from base 1. According to the germline V gene, CDR1 reads SGDLS and CDR2 reads YYNGEE. Relative to germline, V is 0 bases shorter and J is 1 base shorter, with 11 bases between their ends. Peripheral blood CD8+ and CD4+ T cells from healthy donors, Susac syndrome patients and multiple sclerosis patients were profiled by high-throughput TCR beta sequencing. The Susac syndrome patients fulfilled recently defined diagnostic criteria for either definite or probable disease. Bulk CD8+ and CD4+ T cells were purified by magnetic negative isolation, while CD8+ TEMRA cells were enriched using FACS. Blood was collected in EDTA tubes and processed within 24 hours, with PBMCs isolated through density gradient centrifugation. PBMCs intended for TCR sequencing were cryopreserved in liquid nitrogen and thawed later in a water bath at 37 degrees C. Purity of sorted or isolated CD4+, CD8+ and CD8+ TEMRA cells was at least 90%.

RNA was extracted using the RNeasy kit, and about 0.5 to 1 ug of the RNA was reverse transcribed with random hexamers. The immunoSEQ multiplex PCR assay, which covers 54 Vbeta and 13 Jbeta segments, was used to amplify TCR beta CDR3 regions. To correct PCR amplification bias, a synthetic template baseline was used for both primer optimization and computational correction. The published analysis was carried out like this. Reads were annotated to V, D and J genes per IMGT and analyzed with immunoSEQ Analyzer, keeping only productive sequences. Clonality was calculated as one minus the Shannon entropy normalized by log2 of the number of productive unique sequences. For each patient and control, public and private clones were evaluated among the 100 most prevalent clones. Clones were defined as Susac-specific when absent from the healthy and MS cohorts, from approximately 970 published viral clones and from other ImmuneACCESS disease sequences. TCRdb itself trimmed the public reads at Q25 with fastp, ran MiXCR and retained productive beta chains. Records with the same CDR3 protein are collapsed into one entry carrying the most frequent genes and DNA. The authors' filters were not applied to this entry. The sample table contains 80,000 or so distinct CDR3 sequences; only one count was recorded for around 94% of them. Clones ranked in the top ten supply over 0.45% of the sample.

What was sequenced was CD8+ T cells from PBMCs. The sequence is built from TRBV9 and TRBJ2-7, with the D assignment possibly TRBD1 or TRBD2, given 5 matching bases for each. This clonotype was obtained from a human donor with Susac syndrome. CDR3 sequence: CASSVEGDPSYEQYF. The sequenced DNA is TGTGCCAGCAGCGTAGAAGGGGACCCTTCCTACGAGCAGTACTTC.